The 20 T cell receptor beta chains in this list originate from one sample, sequenced in a study of T cells after posttransplantation cyclophosphamide. Method: immunoSEQ multiplex PCR; TCRdb's copy keeps in-frame clones and lacks some. Found here are under 2,500 clones, around 71% of them singletons; the top ten hold around 8.3%. Busulfan-fludarabine conditioning, marrow transplant, and cyclophosphamide on days +3 and +4 were administered. This specimen was PBMCs, taken around 35 days after a stem cell transplant with posttransplant cyclophosphamide. These receptors were collected from a male patient aged 50 to 59 who received an allogeneic stem cell transplant from a related donor and was CMV-positive. Some T cells may trace back to the graft donor.

The genes are TRBV9 and TRBJ2-7; 7 bases map to TRBD1. The CDR3 sequence is 17 residues long. V shed 1 base, J shed 1 base, and the junction held 11 bases outside the gene matches. Germline CDR1 and CDR2: SGDLS and YYNGEE. The CDR3 is CASSVNGNRGSSYEQYF. DNA for the CDR3: TGTGCCAGCAGCGTAAATGGAAACAGGGGCAGTTCCTACGAGCAGTACTTC.

The V gene is TRBV11-1, the J gene TRBJ1-3; D perhaps matches TRBD1 (6 bases). The CDR3 consists of 17 residues. Germline V CDR1 and CDR2: SGHAT, FQDESV (reference sequence). V was trimmed by 7 bases and J by 0 bases, leaving 19 bases between them. CDR3 residues: CASTKTRGTFSGNTIYF. CDR3 DNA: TGTGCCAGCACCAAAACAAGGGGGACATTCTCTGGAAACACCATATATTTT. The full variable domain, in which reference TRBV11-1 and TRBJ1-3 provide the parts outside the CDR3, is EAEVAQSPRYKITEKSQAVAFWCDPISGHATLYWYRQILGQGPELLVQFQDESVVDDSQLPKDRFSAERLKGVDSTLKIQPAELGDSAMYLCASTKTRGTFSGNTIYFGEGSWLTVV.

This sequence joins TRBV6-5 and TRBJ2-7, with D perhaps TRBD1 (6 bases). Germline loops: CDR1 MNHEY, CDR2 SVGAGI. There are 14 residues in the CDR3. V was cut by 2 bases and J by 0 bases, with 8 bases left in between. The CDR3 sequence is CASSYGGASYEQYF. In DNA form, the CDR3 reads TGTGCCAGCAGTTACGGGGGCGCCTCCTACGAGCAGTACTTC.

This rearrangement joins TRBV9 to TRBJ2-1; 8 bases map to TRBD1. The CDR3 has 15 amino acids. Germline-derived CDR1 and CDR2 are SGDLS and YYNGEE. V shed 4 bases, J shed 7 bases, and the junction held 10 bases outside the gene matches. Written as DNA, the CDR3 is TGTGCCAGCAGCTTGGGACAGGCGCTAAGAAATGAGCAGTTCTTC. Its translation is CASSLGQALRNEQFF.

CDR3 nucleotides: TGTGCCAGCAGCGCCGGACTAGCGGGAGCCTCCTACGAGCAGTACTTC. It specifies CASSAGLAGASYEQYF. This chain connects TRBV5-6 to TRBJ2-7; 13 nucleotides match TRBD2. Trimming at V came to 4 bases and at J to 0 bases, leaving 4 bases not matched to a gene. CDR1 SGHDT and CDR2 YYEEEE come from the germline V gene. The CDR3 is 16 residues long. Filled out from reference TRBV5-6 and TRBJ2-7, the complete variable domain reads DAGVTQSPTHLIKTRGQQVTLRCSPKSGHDTVSWYQQALGQGPQFIFQYYEEEERQRGNFPDRFSGHQFPNYSSELNVNALLLGDSALYLCASSAGLAGASYEQYFGPGTRLTVT.

In this sample, this clone turned up a few times. This sequence joins TRBV6-5 and TRBJ2-5; D remains ambiguous. The CDR3 contains 14 residues. V was shortened by 6 bases and J by 9 bases, with 20 bases between the two germline ends. Germline CDR1 and CDR2: MNHEY and SVGAGI. CDR3 loop: CASSTGLASGPQYF. The CDR3 nucleotides are TGTGCCAGCAGCACCGGTCTTGCTTCGGGTCCCCAGTACTTC.

The chain carries TRBV6-6 and TRBJ2-3; 13 bases fit TRBD2. In germline, CDR1 is MNHNY, CDR2 SVGAGI (reference sequence). The CDR3 has 16 amino acids. After removal of 6 bases from V and 4 bases from J, the junction contained 7 bases not matched to a gene. CDR3 protein: CASSLVLAGGSDTQYF. CDR3 DNA sequence: TGTGCCAGCAGCCTTGTACTAGCGGGAGGGTCAGATACGCAGTATTTT.

This clone was detected a few times. The J gene is TRBJ2-7, the V gene TRBV6-5; D not resolved. The CDR3 consists of 13 residues. Germline lookup yields CDR1 MNHEY and CDR2 SVGAGI. With 7 bases removed from V and 3 bases from J, the gap between germline ends came to 13 bases. As DNA, the CDR3 is TGTGCCAGCACCCTAGGAGCGTACTACGAGCAGTACTTC. It is translated as CASTLGAYYEQYF.

This sequence joins TRBV19 and TRBJ1-2, with TRBD1 matching 12 bases. The CDR3 length is 15 residues. The germline V gene encodes CDR1 LNHDA and CDR2 SQIVND (reference sequence). V shed 3 bases and J 3 bases; nucleotides not matched to a gene: 2. DNA of the CDR3: TGTGCCAGTAGTATTGGGACAGGGGGCTACTATGGCTACACCTTC. Protein product: CASSIGTGGYYGYTF.

The V gene is TRBV18, the J gene TRBJ2-5; 7 nucleotides line up with TRBD2. The CDR3 covers 14 residues. Trimming cost V 3 bases and J 2 bases; bases outside gene matches: 3. From germline, CDR1 is KGHSH and CDR2 LQKENI. The chain's CDR3 is CASSPRGDQETQYF. The DNA for the CDR3 is TGTGCCAGCTCACCCCGGGGGGATCAAGAGACCCAGTACTTC.

The J gene is TRBJ2-7, the V gene TRBV14, with TRBD2 as a possible D gene (5 bases). CDR1 SGHDN and CDR2 FVKESK come from the germline V gene. The V end was cut by 1 base, the J end by 2 bases, with 12 bases between. The CDR3 runs 15 residues. CDR3 DNA sequence: TGTGCCAGCAGCCAAGGTCGGGGAACCCCCTACGAGCAGTACTTC. Protein: CASSQGRGTPYEQYF. Looking up the rest from reference TRBV14 and TRBJ2-7 gives the full variable domain: EAGVTQFPSHSVIEKGQTVTLRCDPISGHDNLYWYRRVMGKEIKFLLHFVKESKQDESGMPNNRFLAERTGGTYSTLKVQPAELEDSGVYFCASSQGRGTPYEQYFGPGTRLTVT.

This clone was observed a few times. The V and J genes are TRBV5-1 and TRBJ2-2; tentatively, D is TRBD1 (5 bases). Germline assignment: CDR1 SGHRS and CDR2 YFSETQ. V was trimmed by 5 bases and J by 2 bases, leaving 16 bases between them. The CDR3 runs 16 residues. CDR3 sequence: CASRWGRRENTGELFF. DNA of the CDR3: TGCGCCAGCAGGTGGGGCCGACGCGAAAACACCGGGGAGCTGTTTTTT.

The chain links TRBV20-1 to TRBJ2-7; 8 bases align to TRBD1. The germline V gene encodes CDR1 DFQATT and CDR2 SNEGSKA (reference sequence). This CDR3 has 11 residues. V trimming: 8 bases; J trimming: 2 bases; junction bases outside the gene matches: 2. The chain's CDR3 is CSTGQAYEQYF. The CDR3 DNA sequence: TGCAGTACGGGACAGGCCTACGAGCAGTACTTC.

This sequence joins TRBV19 and TRBJ2-7; 7 positions agree with TRBD2. Germline assignment: CDR1 LNHDA and CDR2 SQIVND (reference sequence). The CDR3 is made up of 14 amino acids. V trimming: 6 bases; J trimming: 4 bases; junction bases outside the gene matches: 9. CDR3 sequence (DNA): TGTGCCAGTAGCCCGGGACTATCAAAGTACGAGCAGTACTTC. The encoded protein is CASSPGLSKYEQYF.

The CDR3 coding sequence is TGTGCCTCTTCCCGGGACTCCTCGAGAGAGCAGTACTTC. Translation gives CASSRDSSREQYF. The chain joins TRBV30 to TRBJ2-7, with a weak D call TRBD2 (6 bases). Germline assignment: CDR1 GTSNPN and CDR2 SVGIG (reference sequence). Deletions cut 7 bases from V and 7 bases from J, with 20 bases between. The CDR3 is made up of 13 amino acids.

V is TRBV27 and J is TRBJ2-7; D is possibly TRBD2 (6 bases). The CDR3 runs to 16 residues. CDR1 and CDR2 from the germline V gene are MNHEY and SMNVEV (reference sequence). V was shortened by 0 bases and J by 2 bases, with 14 bases between the two germline ends. Here the CDR3 DNA reads TGTGCCAGCAGTTTATCGACCGGGGGAGTTACCTACGAGCAGTACTTC. Protein sequence: CASSLSTGGVTYEQYF.

This clone was counted once. The chain employs TRBV9 and TRBJ2-2; D not resolved. Germline lookup yields CDR1 SGDLS and CDR2 YYNGEE. This CDR3 has 15 residues. V was shortened by 4 bases and J by 0 bases, with 10 bases between the two germline ends. CDR3 coding DNA: TGTGCCAGCAGCCCGACACGGTCGAACACCGGGGAGCTGTTTTTT. Its protein is CASSPTRSNTGELFF.

The V and J genes are TRBV2 and TRBJ1-4; D remains ambiguous. The CDR3 has 15 residues. Trimming left V 7 bases short and J 4 bases short, with 16 bases between. Germline CDR1 reads SNHLY; CDR2 reads FYNNEI. CDR3 sequence reads: CASTPNGQNNEKLFF. The DNA for the CDR3 is TGTGCCAGCACCCCTAATGGGCAGAATAATGAAAAACTGTTTTTT.

CDR3 protein: CASSRPGHINEKLFF. Here the CDR3 DNA reads TGCGCCAGCAGCCGTCCGGGACACATTAATGAAAAACTGTTTTTT. The chain has TRBV23-1 and TRBJ1-4, with a possible D match to TRBD1 (6 bases). TRBV23-1 qualifies as an ORF whose function is uncertain. The CDR3 consists of 15 residues. The V end lost 6 bases, the J end lost 4 bases, and 15 bases lay between the germline ends.

Only one count was recorded for this clone. The chain links TRBV9 to TRBJ2-7; the match to TRBD1 covers 8 bases. The trim removed 4 bases at V and 3 bases at J, leaving 9 bases unmatched. Germline CDR1 and CDR2: SGDLS and YYNGEE. This CDR3 has 15 residues. The CDR3 DNA reads as TGTGCCAGCAGCTTAGGACAGGGAAGTCTCTACGAGCAGTACTTC. Its protein product is CASSLGQGSLYEQYF.